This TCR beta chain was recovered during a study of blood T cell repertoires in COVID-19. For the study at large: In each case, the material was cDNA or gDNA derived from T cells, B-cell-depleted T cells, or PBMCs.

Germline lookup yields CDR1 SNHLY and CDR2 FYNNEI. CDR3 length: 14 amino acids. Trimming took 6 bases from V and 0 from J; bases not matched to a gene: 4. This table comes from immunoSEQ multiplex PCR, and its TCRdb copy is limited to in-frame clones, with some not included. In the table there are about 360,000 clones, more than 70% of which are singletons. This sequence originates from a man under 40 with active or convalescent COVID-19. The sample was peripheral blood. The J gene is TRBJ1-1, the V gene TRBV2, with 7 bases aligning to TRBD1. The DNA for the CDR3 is TGTGCCAGCAGGCCGACAGGGATGAACACTGAAGCTTTCTTT. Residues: CASRPTGMNTEAFF.